This is a list of T cell receptor beta chains from one sample in a study of cytomegalovirus exposure and HLA in healthy donors. Data came from immunoSEQ multiplex PCR; TCRdb stores just in-frame clones and leaves some out. The table shows roughly 180,000 clones, with around 80% occurring only once. Sequencing input: PBMCs. These receptor sequences come from a man younger than 30 in good health and CMV-seronegative. Both conserved end residues are part of each CDR3. D genes are given only for firm matches. Clone sizes are given selectively: once, few, many, or a class where the clone is expanded.

J,size,D,V,CDR3,DNA
TRBJ2-7,once,TRBD1,TRBV5-1,CASSTGGYYEQYF,TGCGCCAGCAGCACAGGGGGGTATTACGAGCAGTACTTC
TRBJ1-5,-,-,TRBV6-5,CASIPSGGQQWPQHF,TGTGCCAGCATTCCATCCGGGGGTCAACAATGGCCCCAGCATTTT
TRBJ2-5,once,-,TRBV28,CASSSTARQYF,TGTGCCAGCAGTTCTACAGCTCGGCAGTACTTC
TRBJ1-6,-,TRBD1,TRBV7-2,CASSLGTGPNSPLHF,TGTGCCAGCAGCTTAGGGACAGGGCCTAATTCACCCCTCCACTTT
TRBJ1-2,-,-,TRBV18,CASSPRTDAYGYTF,TGTGCCAGCTCACCGAGGACAGATGCCTATGGCTACACCTTC
TRBJ2-1,-,TRBD2,TRBV27,CASRGSGPGASGRWYEQFF,TGTGCCAGCAGAGGCAGCGGGCCGGGAGCTAGCGGGAGGTGGTATGAGCAGTTCTTC
TRBJ2-1,-,TRBD1,TRBV4-1,CASSQRQGISYNEQFF,TGCGCCAGCAGCCAACGACAGGGGATCTCCTACAATGAGCAGTTCTTC
TRBJ2-1,-,-,TRBV7-9,CASSRDYNEQFF,TGTGCCAGCAGTCGGGACTACAATGAGCAGTTCTTC
TRBJ2-7,few,-,TRBV6-6,CASSRQREQYF,TGTGCCAGCAGTCGCCAGAGGGAGCAGTACTTC
TRBJ1-2,-,-,TRBV2,CASTRVARGYTF,TGTGCCAGCACGCGGGTTGCCCGCGGCTACACCTTC
TRBJ2-1,-,-,TRBV21-1,CASNLRSGTSGRICWIEQFF,TGTGCCAGCAACCTAAGAAGCGGGACTAGCGGGAGGATTTGTTGGATTGAGCAGTTCTTC
TRBJ2-5,-,TRBD2,TRBV7-2,CASSHRTSGGASQETQYF,TGTGCCAGCAGTCACAGGACTAGCGGGGGAGCGTCACAAGAGACCCAGTACTTC
TRBJ2-1,-,-,TRBV5-4,CASTDWNYNEQFF,TGTGCCAGCACCGACTGGAACTACAATGAGCAGTTCTTC
TRBJ2-7,-,-,TRBV4-1,CASSPREGAYEQYF,TGCGCCAGCAGCCCCCGAGAGGGCGCCTACGAGCAGTACTTC
TRBJ1-2,-,-,TRBV6-5,CASSYFRAGGYTF,TGTGCCAGCAGTTACTTCAGGGCGGGAGGCTACACCTTC
TRBJ2-3,-,-,TRBV6-5,CASSLTGDTQYF,TGTGCCAGCAGTTTAACAGGGGATACGCAGTATTTT
TRBJ2-7,-,-,TRBV5-5,CASSLFLPGPSYEQYF,TGTGCCAGCAGCTTGTTCCTCCCAGGGCCCTCCTACGAGCAGTACTTC
TRBJ1-2,once,-,TRBV28,CASSSGGGLGYGYTF,TGTGCCAGCAGTTCCGGGGGGGGACTGGGCTATGGCTACACCTTC
TRBJ1-1,-,TRBD1,TRBV7-9,CASSEYRGQAEAFF,TGTGCCAGCAGCGAATACAGGGGGCAGGCGGAAGCTTTCTTT
TRBJ1-5,-,TRBD1,TRBV6-1,CASRDRGRDQPQHF,TGTGCCAGCAGAGACAGGGGGCGCGATCAGCCCCAGCATTTT
TRBJ1-1,-,-,TRBV7-9,CATHSNTEAFF,TGTGCCACCCACAGTAACACTGAAGCTTTCTTT
TRBJ2-5,-,-,TRBV6-1,CATRTEETQYF,TGTGCCACCAGGACAGAAGAGACCCAGTACTTC
TRBJ2-1,few,-,TRBV4-1,CASSLSGGSYNEQFF,TGCGCCAGCAGCCTCTCTGGGGGGTCCTACAATGAGCAGTTCTTC
TRBJ2-7,-,-,TRBV27,CASSPQTGRDYEQYF,TGTGCCAGCAGTCCCCAGACAGGACGAGACTACGAGCAGTACTTC
TRBJ1-2,-,-,TRBV4-1,CASSQLGSTDGYTF,TGCGCCAGCAGCCAATTAGGGAGCACGGACGGCTACACCTTC
TRBJ2-7,-,TRBD1,TRBV7-9,CASSSAGTGKGEQYF,TGTGCCAGCAGCTCTGCCGGGACAGGGAAGGGCGAGCAGTACTTC
TRBJ2-5,-,-,TRBV5-8,CASSRPVGTGLQETQYF,TGTGCCAGCAGCCGCCCCGTGGGTACGGGACTCCAAGAGACCCAGTACTTC
TRBJ2-7,-,-,TRBV19,CASSTPQGSKQYF,TGTGCCAGTAGTACACCACAGGGTTCCAAGCAGTACTTC
TRBJ1-2,-,TRBD1,TRBV11-2,CASSFPGQFNGYTF,TGTGCCAGCAGCTTTCCGGGACAGTTTAATGGCTACACCTTC
TRBJ1-4,-,-,TRBV18,CASSPAGDDEKLFF,TGTGCCAGCTCACCGGCCGGGGATGACGAAAAACTGTTTTTT
TRBJ2-5,-,-,TRBV7-9,CASSLPGVLVDQETQYF,TGTGCCAGCAGCTTACCCGGGGTGCTAGTTGACCAAGAGACCCAGTACTTC
TRBJ1-2,once,-,TRBV10-3,CAISGPLLGGKVRYGYTF,TGTGCCATCAGTGGTCCCCTACTCGGAGGGAAAGTGCGGTATGGCTACACCTTC
TRBJ1-3,-,-,TRBV7-2,CASSLQGYFSGNTIYF,TGTGCCAGCAGCTTGCAGGGGTACTTCTCTGGAAACACCATATATTTT
TRBJ2-3,-,-,TRBV2,CASLGGTDTQYF,TGTGCCAGCCTAGGGGGCACAGATACGCAGTATTTT
TRBJ2-7,-,-,TRBV28,CASSPTYFYEQYF,TGTGCCAGCAGCCCTACCTATTTCTACGAGCAGTACTTC
TRBJ2-2,-,TRBD2,TRBV7-2,CASSPLAGASGELFF,TGTGCCAGCAGCCCCCTTGCGGGAGCCTCCGGGGAGCTGTTTTTT
TRBJ2-5,-,-,TRBV6-5,CASSQSNTIQETQYF,TGTGCCAGCAGTCAGTCAAACACAATCCAAGAGACCCAGTACTTC
TRBJ1-1,-,-,TRBV5-1,CASSIRTGQGTEAFF,TGCGCCAGCAGCATCCGGACGGGGCAGGGGACTGAAGCTTTCTTT
TRBJ2-5,-,TRBD1,TRBV5-1,CASSFDGQGGETQYF,TGCGCCAGCAGCTTCGACGGACAGGGCGGAGAGACCCAGTACTTC
TRBJ2-7,-,-,TRBV20-1,CSASEDSQQYF,TGCAGTGCTAGCGAGGACAGCCAGCAGTACTTC
TRBJ2-1,-,TRBD2,TRBV18,CASSPRRGDNEQFF,TGTGCCAGCTCACCACGGCGGGGGGACAATGAGCAGTTCTTC
TRBJ2-5,-,-,TRBV28,CASTTGWTQYF,TGTGCCAGCACCACCGGGTGGACCCAGTACTTC
TRBJ2-7,-,-,TRBV23-1,CASSQMPQQNNLFDEQYF,TGCGCCAGCAGTCAAATGCCACAGCAAAATAATCTCTTTGACGAGCAGTACTTC
TRBJ2-5,-,TRBD2,TRBV18,CASSPLAGAEETQYF,TGTGCCAGCTCACCACTAGCGGGAGCAGAAGAGACCCAGTACTTC
TRBJ2-7,-,-,TRBV7-7,CASSLADAIQRDSSYEQYF,TGTGCTAGCAGCTTAGCGGACGCAATCCAACGGGACAGCTCCTACGAGCAGTACTTC
TRBJ2-4,few,TRBD2,TRBV30,CAWTQSPSGGRDIQYF,TGTGCCTGGACCCAGTCCCCCAGCGGGGGAAGGGACATTCAGTACTTC
TRBJ2-5,-,-,TRBV7-8,CASSPGLGVVETQYF,TGTGCCAGCAGCCCGGGACTTGGAGTCGTGGAGACCCAGTACTTC
TRBJ2-7,-,-,TRBV7-2,CASSLSSLGYEQYF,TGTGCCAGCAGCTTAAGTTCGCTCGGCTACGAGCAGTACTTC
TRBJ2-2,-,TRBD2,TRBV4-2,CASSQRSGANTGELFF,TGTGCCAGCAGCCAACGGAGCGGGGCTAACACCGGGGAGCTGTTTTTT
TRBJ1-3,-,-,TRBV4-3,CASSQDRVAGNTIYF,TGCGCCAGCAGCCAAGATCGGGTCGCTGGAAACACCATATATTTT
TRBJ2-7,once,-,TRBV7-9,CASSRGAGTFYEQYF,TGTGCCAGCAGCCGGGGGGCAGGTACATTCTACGAGCAGTACTTC
TRBJ1-6,-,-,TRBV6-6,CASSYNSPLHF,TGTGCCAGCTCCTATAATTCCCCCCTCCACTTT